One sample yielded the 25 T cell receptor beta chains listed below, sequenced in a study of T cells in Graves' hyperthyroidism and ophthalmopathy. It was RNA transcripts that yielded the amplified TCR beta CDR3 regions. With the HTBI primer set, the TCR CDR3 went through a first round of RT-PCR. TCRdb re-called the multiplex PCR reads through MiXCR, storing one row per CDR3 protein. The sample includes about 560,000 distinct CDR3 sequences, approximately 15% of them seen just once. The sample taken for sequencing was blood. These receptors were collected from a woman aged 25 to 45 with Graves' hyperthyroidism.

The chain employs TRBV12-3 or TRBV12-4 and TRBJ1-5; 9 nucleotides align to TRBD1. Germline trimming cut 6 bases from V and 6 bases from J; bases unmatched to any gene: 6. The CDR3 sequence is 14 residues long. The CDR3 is CASRPRDRAQPQHF. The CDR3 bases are TGTGCCAGCAGGCCAAGGGACAGGGCTCAGCCCCAGCATTTT.

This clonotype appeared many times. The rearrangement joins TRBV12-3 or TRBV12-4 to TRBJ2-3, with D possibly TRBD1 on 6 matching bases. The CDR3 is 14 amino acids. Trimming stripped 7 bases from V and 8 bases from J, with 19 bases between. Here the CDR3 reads CASTPTYRAPTQYF. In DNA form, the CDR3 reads TGTGCCAGCACTCCTACCTACAGGGCACCTACGCAGTATTTT.

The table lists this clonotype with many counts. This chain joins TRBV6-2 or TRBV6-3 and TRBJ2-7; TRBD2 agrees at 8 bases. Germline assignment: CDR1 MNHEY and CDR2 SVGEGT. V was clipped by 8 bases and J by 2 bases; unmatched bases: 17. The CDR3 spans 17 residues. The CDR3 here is CASGDGSSGSATYEQYF. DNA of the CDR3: TGTGCCAGCGGGGACGGATCCAGCGGGAGCGCCACCTACGAGCAGTACTTC.

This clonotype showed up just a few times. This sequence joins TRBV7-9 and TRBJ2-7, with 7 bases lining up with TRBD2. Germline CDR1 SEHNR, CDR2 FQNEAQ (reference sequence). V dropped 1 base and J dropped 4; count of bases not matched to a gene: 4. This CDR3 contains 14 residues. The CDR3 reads CASSLERDGYEQYF. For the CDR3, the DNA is TGTGCCAGCAGCTTAGAGCGGGACGGATACGAGCAGTACTTC.

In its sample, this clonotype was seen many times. The CDR3 DNA reads TGTGCCAGCAGTTACGGTAGCGGGTCCACTGAAGCTTTCTTT. As protein: CASSYGSGSTEAFF. This chain connects TRBV6-5 to TRBJ1-1; no definite D call. Trimming took 2 bases from V and 4 from J, leaving 11 bases between them. The CDR3 spans 14 residues. Germline loops: CDR1 MNHEY, CDR2 SVGAGI.

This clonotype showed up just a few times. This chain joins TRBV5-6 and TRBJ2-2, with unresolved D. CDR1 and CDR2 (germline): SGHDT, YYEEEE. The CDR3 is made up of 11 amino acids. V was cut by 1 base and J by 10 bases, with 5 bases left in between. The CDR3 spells CASSLSEELFF. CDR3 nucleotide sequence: TGTGCCAGCAGCTTGTCTGAGGAGCTGTTTTTT.

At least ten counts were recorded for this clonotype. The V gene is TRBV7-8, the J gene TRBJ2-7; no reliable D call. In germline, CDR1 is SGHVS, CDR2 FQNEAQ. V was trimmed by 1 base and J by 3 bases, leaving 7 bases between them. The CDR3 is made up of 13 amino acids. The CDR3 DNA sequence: TGTGCCAGCAGCTTAGGGTTGGACTACGAGCAGTACTTC. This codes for CASSLGLDYEQYF.

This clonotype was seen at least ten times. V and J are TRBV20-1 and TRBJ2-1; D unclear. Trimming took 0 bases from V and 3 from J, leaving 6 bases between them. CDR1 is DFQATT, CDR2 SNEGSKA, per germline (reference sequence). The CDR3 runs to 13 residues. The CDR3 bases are TGCAGTGCTAGAGATGATAACTACAATGAGCAGTTCTTC. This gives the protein CSARDDNYNEQFF.

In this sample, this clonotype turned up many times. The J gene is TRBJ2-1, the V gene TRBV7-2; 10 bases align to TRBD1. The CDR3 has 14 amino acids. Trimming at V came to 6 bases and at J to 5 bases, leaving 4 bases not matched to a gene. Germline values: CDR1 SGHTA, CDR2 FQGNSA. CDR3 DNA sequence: TGTGCCAGCAGTTCCGGGACAGGGGACAATGAGCAGTTCTTC. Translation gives CASSSGTGDNEQFF.

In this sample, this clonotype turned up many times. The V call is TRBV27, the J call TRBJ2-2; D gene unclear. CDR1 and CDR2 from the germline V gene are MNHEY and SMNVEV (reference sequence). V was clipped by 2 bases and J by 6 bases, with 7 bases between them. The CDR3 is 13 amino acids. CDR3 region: CASSLPGAGELFF. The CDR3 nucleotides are TGTGCCAGCAGTTTACCGGGCGCCGGGGAGCTGTTTTTT.

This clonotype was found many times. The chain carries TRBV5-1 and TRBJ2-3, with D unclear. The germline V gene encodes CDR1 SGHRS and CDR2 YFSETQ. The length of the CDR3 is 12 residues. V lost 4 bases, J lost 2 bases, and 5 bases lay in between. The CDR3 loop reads CASSDFTDTQYF. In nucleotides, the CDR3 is TGCGCCAGCAGCGATTTCACAGATACGCAGTATTTT.

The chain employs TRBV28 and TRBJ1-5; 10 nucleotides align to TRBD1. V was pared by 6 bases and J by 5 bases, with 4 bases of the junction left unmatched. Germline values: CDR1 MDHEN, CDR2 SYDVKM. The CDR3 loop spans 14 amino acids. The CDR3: CASSLTGGDQPQHF. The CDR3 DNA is TGTGCCAGCAGCCTGACAGGGGGCGATCAGCCCCAGCATTTT.

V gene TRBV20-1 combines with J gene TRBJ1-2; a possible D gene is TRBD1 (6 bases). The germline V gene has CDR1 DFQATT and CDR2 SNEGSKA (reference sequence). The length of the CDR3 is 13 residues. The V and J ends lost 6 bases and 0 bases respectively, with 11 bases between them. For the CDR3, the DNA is TGCAGTGCGGAAGACAGGTCTAACTATGGCTACACCTTC. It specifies CSAEDRSNYGYTF.

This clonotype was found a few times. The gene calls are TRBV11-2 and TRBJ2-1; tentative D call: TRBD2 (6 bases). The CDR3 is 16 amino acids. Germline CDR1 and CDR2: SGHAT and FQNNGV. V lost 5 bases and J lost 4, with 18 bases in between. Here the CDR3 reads CASSAHPRGLYNEQFF. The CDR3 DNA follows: TGTGCCAGCAGCGCGCATCCCCGGGGACTGTACAATGAGCAGTTCTTC. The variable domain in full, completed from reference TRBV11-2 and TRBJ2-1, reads EAGVAQSPRYKIIEKRQSVAFWCNPISGHATLYWYQQILGQGPKLLIQFQNNGVVDDSQLPKDRFSAERLKGVDSTLKIQPAKLEDSAVYLCASSAHPRGLYNEQFFGPGTRLTVL.

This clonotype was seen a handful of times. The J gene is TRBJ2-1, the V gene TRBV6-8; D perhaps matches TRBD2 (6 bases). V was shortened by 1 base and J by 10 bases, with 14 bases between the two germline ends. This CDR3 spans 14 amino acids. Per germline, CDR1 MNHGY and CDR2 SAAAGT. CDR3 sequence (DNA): TGTGCCAGCAGTTACTTCTGGGGACTGAACGAGCAGTTCTTC. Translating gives CASSYFWGLNEQFF.

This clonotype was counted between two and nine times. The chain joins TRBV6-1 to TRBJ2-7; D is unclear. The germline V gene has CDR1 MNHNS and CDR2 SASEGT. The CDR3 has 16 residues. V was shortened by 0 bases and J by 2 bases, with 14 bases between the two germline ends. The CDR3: CASSEAVFQAAYEQYF. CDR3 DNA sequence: TGTGCCAGCAGTGAAGCGGTCTTTCAGGCCGCCTACGAGCAGTACTTC.

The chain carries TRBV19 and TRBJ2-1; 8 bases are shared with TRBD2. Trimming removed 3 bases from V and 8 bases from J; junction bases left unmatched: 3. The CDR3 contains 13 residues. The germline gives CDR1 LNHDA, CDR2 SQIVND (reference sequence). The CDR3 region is CASSISSGHEQFF. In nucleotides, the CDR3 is TGTGCCAGTAGTATTTCTAGCGGGCATGAGCAGTTCTTC. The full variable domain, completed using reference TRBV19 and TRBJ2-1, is DGGITQSPKYLFRKEGQNVTLSCEQNLNHDAMYWYRQDPGQGLRLIYYSQIVNDFQKGDIAEGYSVSREKKESFPLTVTSAQKNPTAFYLCASSISSGHEQFFGPGTRLTVL.

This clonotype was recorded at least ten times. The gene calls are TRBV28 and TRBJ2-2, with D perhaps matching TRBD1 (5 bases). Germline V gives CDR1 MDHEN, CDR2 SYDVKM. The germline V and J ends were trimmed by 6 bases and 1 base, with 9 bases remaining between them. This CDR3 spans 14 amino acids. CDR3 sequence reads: CASSGGQNTGELFF. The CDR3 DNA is TGTGCCAGCAGCGGCGGACAGAACACCGGGGAGCTGTTTTTT.

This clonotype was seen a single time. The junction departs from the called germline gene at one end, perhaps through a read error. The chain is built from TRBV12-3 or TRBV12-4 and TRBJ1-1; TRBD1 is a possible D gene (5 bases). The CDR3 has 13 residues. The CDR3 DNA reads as TGTGCCATCAGGGAGACAGCGAACTCTGAAGCTTTCTTT. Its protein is CAIRETANSEAFF.

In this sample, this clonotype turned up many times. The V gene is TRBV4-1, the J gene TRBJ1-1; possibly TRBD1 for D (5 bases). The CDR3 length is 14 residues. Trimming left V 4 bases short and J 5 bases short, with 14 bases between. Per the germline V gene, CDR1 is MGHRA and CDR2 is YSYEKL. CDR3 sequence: CASSRTSGTTEAFF. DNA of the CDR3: TGCGCCAGCAGCCGCACCTCAGGGACGACTGAAGCTTTCTTT.

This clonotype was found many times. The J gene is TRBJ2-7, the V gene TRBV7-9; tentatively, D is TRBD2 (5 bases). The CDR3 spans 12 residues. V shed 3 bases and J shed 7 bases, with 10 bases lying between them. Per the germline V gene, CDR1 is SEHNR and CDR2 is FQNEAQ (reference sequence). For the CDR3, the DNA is TGTGCCAGCAGCTTGGCAGAGGGTGAGCAGTACTTC. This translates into CASSLAEGEQYF.

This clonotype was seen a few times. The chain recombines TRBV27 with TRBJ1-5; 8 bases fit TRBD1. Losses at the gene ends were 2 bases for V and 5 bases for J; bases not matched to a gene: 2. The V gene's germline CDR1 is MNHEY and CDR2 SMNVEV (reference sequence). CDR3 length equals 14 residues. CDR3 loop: CASSLNRGDQPQHF. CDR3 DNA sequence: TGTGCCAGCAGTTTAAACAGGGGGGATCAGCCCCAGCATTTT.

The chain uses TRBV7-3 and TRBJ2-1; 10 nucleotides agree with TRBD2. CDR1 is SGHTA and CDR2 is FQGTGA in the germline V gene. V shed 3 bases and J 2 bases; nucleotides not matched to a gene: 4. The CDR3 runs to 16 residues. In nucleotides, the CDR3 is TGTGCCAGCAGCTTGGGGACTAGCGAACCCTACAATGAGCAGTTCTTC. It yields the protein CASSLGTSEPYNEQFF.

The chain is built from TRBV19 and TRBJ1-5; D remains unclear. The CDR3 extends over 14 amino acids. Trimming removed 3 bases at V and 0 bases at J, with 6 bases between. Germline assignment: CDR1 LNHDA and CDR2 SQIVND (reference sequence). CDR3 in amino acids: CASSMGSSNQPQHF. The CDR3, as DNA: TGTGCCAGTAGTATGGGTAGTAGCAATCAGCCCCAGCATTTT. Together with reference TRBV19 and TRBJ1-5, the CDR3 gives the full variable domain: DGGITQSPKYLFRKEGQNVTLSCEQNLNHDAMYWYRQDPGQGLRLIYYSQIVNDFQKGDIAEGYSVSREKKESFPLTVTSAQKNPTAFYLCASSMGSSNQPQHFGDGTRLSIL.

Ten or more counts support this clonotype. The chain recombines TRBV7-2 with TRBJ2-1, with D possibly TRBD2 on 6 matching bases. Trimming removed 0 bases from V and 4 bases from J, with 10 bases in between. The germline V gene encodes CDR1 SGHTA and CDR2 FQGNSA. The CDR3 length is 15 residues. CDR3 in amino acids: CASSLASDYYNEQFF. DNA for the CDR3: TGTGCCAGCAGCTTAGCTTCGGACTATTACAATGAGCAGTTCTTC.